Listed here is a single T cell receptor beta chain. The data belong to a study of cytomegalovirus exposure and HLA in healthy donors. V gave up 10 bases and J gave up 5 bases; unmatched junction bases: 7. Germline V lookup: CDR1 MNHEY, CDR2 SVGAGI. CDR3 length equals 13 residues. The PCR had 60 Vbeta and 13 Jbeta primers. TCRdb's copy holds only in-frame clones and misses some; the assay was immunoSEQ multiplex PCR. The sample shows 150,000 to 200,000 clones, approximately 83% of them seen only once. Sequencing was carried out using PBMCs. The receptor was isolated from a man aged 18 to 30 in good health and CMV-seropositive. V gene TRBV6-5 combines with J gene TRBJ2-1, with 8 bases fitting TRBD1. The DNA for the CDR3 is TGTGCCATCTCGGACAGGGTAAACAATGAGCAGTTCTTC. This gives the protein CAISDRVNNEQFF.